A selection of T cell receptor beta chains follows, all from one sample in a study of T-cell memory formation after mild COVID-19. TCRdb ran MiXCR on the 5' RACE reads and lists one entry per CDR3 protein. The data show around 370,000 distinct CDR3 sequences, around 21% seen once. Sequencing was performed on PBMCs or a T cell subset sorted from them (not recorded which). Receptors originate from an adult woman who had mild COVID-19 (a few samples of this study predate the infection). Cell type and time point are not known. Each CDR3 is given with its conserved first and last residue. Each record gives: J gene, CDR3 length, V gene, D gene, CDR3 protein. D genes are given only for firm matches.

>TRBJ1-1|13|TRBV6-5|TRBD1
CASIHRGTTEAFF
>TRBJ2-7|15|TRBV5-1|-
CASSPGPTSSYEQYF
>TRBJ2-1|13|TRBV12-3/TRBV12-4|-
CASRRNSGNEQFF
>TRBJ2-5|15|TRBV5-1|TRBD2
CATAPAGGVQETQYF
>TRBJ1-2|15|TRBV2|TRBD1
CASRTGGSGLYGYTF
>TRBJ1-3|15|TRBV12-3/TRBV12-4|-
CASSRDTFSGNTIYF
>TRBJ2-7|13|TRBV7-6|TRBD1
CASSQGTGGEQYF
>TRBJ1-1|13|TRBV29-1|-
CSVEMGTRAEAFF
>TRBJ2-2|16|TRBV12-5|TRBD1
CASGAGTGDYTGELFF
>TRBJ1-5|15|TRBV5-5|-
CASSLGPLRDQPQHF
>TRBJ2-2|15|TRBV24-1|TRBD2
CATSEWTSGTGELFF
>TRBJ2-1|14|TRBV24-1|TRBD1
CATSDLYTGGRQFF
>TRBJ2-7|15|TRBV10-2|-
CASSESSIGRYEQYF
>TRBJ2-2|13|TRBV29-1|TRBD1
CSVGQGATGELFF
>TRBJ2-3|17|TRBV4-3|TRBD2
CASSQDLGTSGTDTQYF
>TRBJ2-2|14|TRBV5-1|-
CASSLFANTGELFF
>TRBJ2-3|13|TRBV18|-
CASSPTGSDTQYF
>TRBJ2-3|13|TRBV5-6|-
CASSAEMEDTQYF
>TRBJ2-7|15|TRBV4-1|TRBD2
CASSPGLAFSYEQYF
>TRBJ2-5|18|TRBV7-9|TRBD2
CASSPPSRFGAGEETQYF
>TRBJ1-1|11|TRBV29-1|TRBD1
CSVQGETEAFF
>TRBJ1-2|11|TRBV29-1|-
CSGTVGSGYTF
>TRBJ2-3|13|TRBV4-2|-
CASNLGGTDTQYF
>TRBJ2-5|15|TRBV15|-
CATSSGRGHQETQYF
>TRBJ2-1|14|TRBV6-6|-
CASSYSQVYNEQFF
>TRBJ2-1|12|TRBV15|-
CATSSVYNEQFF
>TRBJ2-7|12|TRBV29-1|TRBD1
CSVGDRGYEQYF
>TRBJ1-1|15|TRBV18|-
CASSPDLGTYTEAFF
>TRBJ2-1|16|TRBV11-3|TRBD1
CASSSRQGNSYNEQFF
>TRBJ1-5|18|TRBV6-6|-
CASSYSPGTPFSNQPQHF
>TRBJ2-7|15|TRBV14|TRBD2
CASSKTSGSSYEQYF
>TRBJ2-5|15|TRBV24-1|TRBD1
CATSDRDRVQETQYF
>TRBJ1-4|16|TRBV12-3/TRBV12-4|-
CASSLVGGQGNEKLFF
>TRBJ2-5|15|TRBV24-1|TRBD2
CATSVQAGASETQYF
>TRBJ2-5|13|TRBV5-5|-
CASSFLDFETQYF
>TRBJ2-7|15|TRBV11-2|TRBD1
CASSISRGQFYEQYF
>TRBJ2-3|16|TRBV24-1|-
CATSDANLSRTDTQYF
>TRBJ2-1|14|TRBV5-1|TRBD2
CASTASGGFNEQFF
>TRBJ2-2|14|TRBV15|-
CATRTDSNTGELFF
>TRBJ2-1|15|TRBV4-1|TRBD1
CASSQKGTGPDEQFF
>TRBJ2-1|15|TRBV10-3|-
CAISGSMGRGNEQFF
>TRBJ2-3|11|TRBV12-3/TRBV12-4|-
CASTATDTQYF
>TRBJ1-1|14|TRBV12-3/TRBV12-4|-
CASSAINRDTEAFF
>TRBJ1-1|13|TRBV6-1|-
CASSGRGVTEAFF
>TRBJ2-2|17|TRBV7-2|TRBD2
CASSLVTGRANTGELFF
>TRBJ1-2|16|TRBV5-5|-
CASSPLGGDSHYGYTF
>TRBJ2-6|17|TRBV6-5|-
CASSYSRRHSGANVLTF
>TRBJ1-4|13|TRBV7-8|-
CASSFTHGEKLFF
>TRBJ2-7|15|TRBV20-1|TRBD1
CSAPWTGAEGYEQYF
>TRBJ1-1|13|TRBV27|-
CASSLPGASEAFF
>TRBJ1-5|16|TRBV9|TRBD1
CASSVGSGTGGQPQHF
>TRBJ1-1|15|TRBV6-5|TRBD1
CASSTGGLAGTEAFF
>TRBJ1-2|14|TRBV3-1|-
CASSQAGPGYGYTF